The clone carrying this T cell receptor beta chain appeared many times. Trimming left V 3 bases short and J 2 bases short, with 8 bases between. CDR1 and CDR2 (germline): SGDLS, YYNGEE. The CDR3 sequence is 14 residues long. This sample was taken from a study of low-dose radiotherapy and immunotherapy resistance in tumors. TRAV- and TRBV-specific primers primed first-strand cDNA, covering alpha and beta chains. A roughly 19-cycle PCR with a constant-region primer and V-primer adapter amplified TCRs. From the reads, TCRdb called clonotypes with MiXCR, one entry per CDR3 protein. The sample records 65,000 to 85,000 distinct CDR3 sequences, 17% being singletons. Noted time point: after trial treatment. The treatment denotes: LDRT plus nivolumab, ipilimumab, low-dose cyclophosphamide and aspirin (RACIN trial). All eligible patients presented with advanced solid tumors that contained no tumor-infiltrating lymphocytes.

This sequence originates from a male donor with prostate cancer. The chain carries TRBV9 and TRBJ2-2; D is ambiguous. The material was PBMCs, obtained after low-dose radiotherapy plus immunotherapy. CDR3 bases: TGTGCCAGCAGCGCCAAGGTTAACACCGGGGAGCTGTTTTTT. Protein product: CASSAKVNTGELFF.